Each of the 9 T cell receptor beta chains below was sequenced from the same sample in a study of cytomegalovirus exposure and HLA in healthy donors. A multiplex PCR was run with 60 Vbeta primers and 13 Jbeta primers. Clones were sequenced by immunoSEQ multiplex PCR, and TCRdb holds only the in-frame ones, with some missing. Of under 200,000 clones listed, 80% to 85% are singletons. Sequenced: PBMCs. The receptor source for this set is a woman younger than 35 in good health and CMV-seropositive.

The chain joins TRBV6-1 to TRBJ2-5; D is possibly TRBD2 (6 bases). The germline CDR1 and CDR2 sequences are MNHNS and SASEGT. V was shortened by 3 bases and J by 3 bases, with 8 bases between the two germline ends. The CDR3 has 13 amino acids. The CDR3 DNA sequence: TGTGCCAGCAGTGATGGAGGGGAAGAGACCCAGTACTTC. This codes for CASSDGGEETQYF.

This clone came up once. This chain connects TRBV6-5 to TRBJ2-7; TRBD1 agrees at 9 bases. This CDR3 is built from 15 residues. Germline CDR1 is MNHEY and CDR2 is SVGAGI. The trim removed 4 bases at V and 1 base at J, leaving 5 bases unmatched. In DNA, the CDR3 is TGTGCCAGCAGTTTAGGACAGGGGAGGTCCTACGAGCAGTACTTC. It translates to CASSLGQGRSYEQYF.

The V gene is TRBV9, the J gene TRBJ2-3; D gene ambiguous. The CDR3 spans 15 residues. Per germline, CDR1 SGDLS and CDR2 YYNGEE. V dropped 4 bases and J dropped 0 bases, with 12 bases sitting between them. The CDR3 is CASSLDGTSTDTQYF. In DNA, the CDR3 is TGTGCCAGCAGCCTAGACGGTACTAGCACAGATACGCAGTATTTT.

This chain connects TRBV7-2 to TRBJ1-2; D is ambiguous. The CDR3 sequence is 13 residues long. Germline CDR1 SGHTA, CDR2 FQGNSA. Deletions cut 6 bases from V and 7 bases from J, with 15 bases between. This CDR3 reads CASSEAYGPGYTF. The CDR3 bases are TGTGCCAGCAGTGAAGCTTATGGGCCTGGCTACACCTTC.

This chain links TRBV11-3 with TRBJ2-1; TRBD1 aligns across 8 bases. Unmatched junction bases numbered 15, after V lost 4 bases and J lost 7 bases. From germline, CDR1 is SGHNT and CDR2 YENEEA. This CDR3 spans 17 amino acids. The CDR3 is CASSSWTGTDGRNEQFF. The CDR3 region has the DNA TGTGCCAGCAGCTCCTGGACAGGGACGGACGGAAGGAATGAGCAGTTCTTC.

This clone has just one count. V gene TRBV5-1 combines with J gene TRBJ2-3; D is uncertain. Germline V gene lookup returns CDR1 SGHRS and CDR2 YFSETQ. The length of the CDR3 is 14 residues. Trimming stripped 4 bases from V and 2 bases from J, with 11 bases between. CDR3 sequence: CASSPSDFTDTQYF. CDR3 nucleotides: TGCGCCAGCAGCCCTTCCGACTTCACAGATACGCAGTATTTT.

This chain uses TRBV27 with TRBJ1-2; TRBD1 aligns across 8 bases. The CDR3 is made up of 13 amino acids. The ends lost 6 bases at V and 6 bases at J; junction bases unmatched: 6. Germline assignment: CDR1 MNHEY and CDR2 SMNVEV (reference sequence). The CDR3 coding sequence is TGTGCCAGCAGCCCGTGGGGACAGGATGGCTACACCTTC. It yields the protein CASSPWGQDGYTF.

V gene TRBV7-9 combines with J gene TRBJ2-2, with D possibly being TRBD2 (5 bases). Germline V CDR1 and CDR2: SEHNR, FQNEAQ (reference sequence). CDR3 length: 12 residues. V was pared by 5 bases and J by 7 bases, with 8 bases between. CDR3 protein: CASSPGIGELFF. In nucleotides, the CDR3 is TGTGCCAGCAGCCCCGGGATCGGGGAGCTGTTTTTT.

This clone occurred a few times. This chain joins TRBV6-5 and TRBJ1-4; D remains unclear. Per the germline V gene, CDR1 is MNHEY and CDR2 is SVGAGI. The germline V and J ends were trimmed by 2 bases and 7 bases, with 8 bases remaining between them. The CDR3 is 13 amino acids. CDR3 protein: CASSYGRVEKLFF. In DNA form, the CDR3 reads TGTGCCAGCAGTTACGGGAGGGTTGAAAAACTGTTTTTT.